This T cell receptor (beta chain) stems from a study of T-cell memory formation after mild COVID-19. A word on this clonotype: Its antigen remains unknown.

Findings and limits, study-wide: Several responding clones turned up in pre-infection memory, indicating that cross-reactive memory may have taken part.

5'RACE with constant-segment primers yielded barcoded, UMI-tagged TCR alpha and TCR beta cDNA libraries. TCRdb processed the 5' RACE reads anew with MiXCR; each CDR3 protein has one entry. The repertoire holds about 140,000 distinct CDR3 sequences, with about 19% as singletons. This TCR came from an adult woman who had mild COVID-19 (a few samples of this study predate the infection). Cell type and time point are not known. Sequenced: PBMCs or a T cell subset sorted from them (not recorded which).

The CDR3 region is CASSQEGRGRGAQYF. CDR3 nucleotide sequence: TGTGCCAGCAGCCAAGAAGGGCGCGGCCGTGGGGCGCAGTATTTT. This chain links TRBV4-2 with TRBJ2-3, with no clear D. Germline CDR1 is LGHNA and CDR2 is YNFKEQ. V was trimmed by 0 bases and J by 10 bases, leaving 17 bases between them. This CDR3 contains 15 residues.